This section outlines one TCR beta chain sequence together with its context. Germline V CDR1 and CDR2: MDHEN, SYDVKM. There are 16 residues in the CDR3. V was pared by 6 bases and J by 6 bases, with 24 bases between. TCRdb passed the RT-PCR reads through MiXCR, listing each CDR3 protein once. The sample gives hundreds of thousands of distinct CDR3 sequences, around 14% of which show up once; about 3.6% is in the top ten. This TCR derives from a female donor in good health, serving as a healthy control. The chain carries TRBV28 and TRBJ2-7, with D possibly called TRBD1 or TRBD2 (5 bases each). The material sequenced was memory CD4+ T cells from blood. The DNA for the CDR3 is TGTGCCAGCAGGGTCCTCCCCGGGGACGTCGGGTCCGAGCAGTACTTC. As protein: CASRVLPGDVGSEQYF.